Presented here are 21 T cell receptor beta chains from one specimen sequenced in a study of control samples from healthy donors and cancer patients. Sequencing used immunoSEQ multiplex PCR; TCRdb keeps in-frame clones, though not all of them. Of just under 60,000 clones listed, 92% are singletons. Material for sequencing was PBMCs. These receptors all come from a man aged 35 to 55 with colorectal cancer.

To note about this clone: The junction departs from germline at one end; a sequencing error may be responsible. The V gene is TRBV2, the J gene TRBJ2-1; D is possibly TRBD1 (6 bases). Germline CDR1 reads SNHLY; CDR2 reads FYNNEI. This CDR3 region has 14 residues. The CDR3 loop reads CATRNRETYNEQFF. CDR3 nucleotides: TGTGCCACCAGAAACAGGGAGACCTATAATGAGCAGTTCTTC.

This sequence joins TRBV19 and TRBJ1-5, with D maybe TRBD1 (6 bases). V was shortened by 1 base and J by 4 bases, with 11 bases between the two germline ends. CDR1 and CDR2 (germline): LNHDA, SQIVND (reference sequence). The CDR3 consists of 15 residues. The CDR3 region is CASSIAEQGNQPQHF. For the CDR3, the DNA is TGTGCCAGTAGTATAGCTGAACAGGGAAATCAGCCCCAGCATTTT.

The rearrangement links TRBV13 to TRBJ1-3; D is unresolved. The CDR3 has 12 residues. V shed 6 bases and J shed 3 bases, with 6 bases lying between them. The germline gives CDR1 PRHDT, CDR2 FYEKMQ (reference sequence). The CDR3 here is CASSRGGNTIYF. As DNA, the CDR3 is TGTGCCAGCAGTCGGGGTGGAAACACCATATATTTT.

The rearrangement joins TRBV9 to TRBJ1-5, with D possibly matching TRBD1 (6 bases). Germline CDR1 reads SGDLS; CDR2 reads YYNGEE. The CDR3 is 15 amino acids. Between the trimmed V and J ends, which lost 0 bases and 6 bases, there was a span of 13 bases. The CDR3, as DNA: TGTGCCAGCAGCGTAGTCCAGGGGAGATGTCAGCCCCAGCATTTT. As protein: CASSVVQGRCQPQHF.

Note on this clone: Other DNA sequences within the sample encode an identical CDR3. This chain connects TRBV5-1 to TRBJ1-2; TRBD1 aligns across 11 bases. After removal of 4 bases from V and 8 bases from J, the junction contained 10 bases not matched to a gene. The CDR3 loop spans 15 amino acids. Germline loops: CDR1 SGHRS, CDR2 YFSETQ. In DNA, the CDR3 is TGCGCCAGCAGCCTGCCGGGACAGGGGGATAGGGGCTACACCTTC. Protein product: CASSLPGQGDRGYTF.

The rearrangement joins TRBV7-2 to TRBJ2-7, with 9 bases fitting TRBD1. Per the germline V gene, CDR1 is SGHTA and CDR2 is FQGNSA. This CDR3 spans 19 amino acids. V was pared by 1 base and J by 7 bases, with 20 bases of the junction left unmatched. The CDR3 sequence is CASSLEGFGGQGISREQYF. CDR3 in DNA: TGTGCCAGCAGCTTAGAGGGGTTTGGAGGACAGGGGATCTCGAGAGAGCAGTACTTC.

The chain has TRBV2 and TRBJ2-7; maybe TRBD1 (5 bases). Trimming left V 3 bases short and J 7 bases short, with 10 bases between. The CDR3 extends over 12 amino acids. Germline-derived CDR1 and CDR2 are SNHLY and FYNNEI. The CDR3 DNA is TGTGCCAGCAGTGACAGGGCCTGGGAGCAGTACTTC. This encodes CASSDRAWEQYF.

The chain uses TRBV19 and TRBJ1-2, with unresolved D. CDR3 length: 13 residues. Germline V lookup: CDR1 LNHDA, CDR2 SQIVND (reference sequence). Trimming cost V 5 bases and J 8 bases, with 15 bases left between them. DNA of the CDR3: TGTGCCAGTAGTCCCCGCGGACTACGGGGCTACACCTTC. It encodes CASSPRGLRGYTF.

This clone was detected only a few times. This rearrangement joins TRBV6-4 to TRBJ2-1, with a tentative D call TRBD1 (5 bases). The ends were cut back, 2 bases at V and 1 base at J, with 9 bases in the middle. The CDR3 extends over 15 amino acids. CDR1 and CDR2 from the germline V gene are MRHNA and SNTAGT. This CDR3 reads CASSDTDSSYNEQFF. The CDR3, as DNA: TGTGCCAGCAGTGACACCGACAGTTCCTACAATGAGCAGTTCTTC.

The V call is TRBV5-8, the J call TRBJ1-5; D is unresolved. CDR3 size: 16 residues. Germline-derived CDR1 and CDR2 are SGHTS and YDEGEE. Trimming removed 4 bases from V and 2 bases from J, with 16 bases in between. Here the CDR3 reads CASSGGLVVGNQPQHF. As DNA, the CDR3 is TGTGCCAGCAGCGGTGGTTTGGTGGTGGGCAATCAGCCCCAGCATTTT.

The chain's CDR3 is CSAKARNFEQYF. Written as DNA, the CDR3 is TGCAGCGCCAAAGCGAGAAACTTCGAGCAGTACTTC. The chain carries TRBV29-1 and TRBJ2-7; D is uncertain. The V end lost 7 bases, the J end lost 6 bases, and 16 bases lay between the germline ends. Per the germline V gene, CDR1 is SQVTM and CDR2 is ANQGSEA. This CDR3 spans 12 amino acids.

This clone has a single count. The CDR3 sequence is CASSYLNEKLFF. As DNA, the CDR3 is TGTGCCAGCAGCTATTTGAATGAAAAACTGTTTTTT. The chain combines TRBV5-5 with TRBJ1-4; D is unclear. Trimming stripped 3 bases from V and 5 bases from J, with 5 bases between. Germline CDR1 is SGHKS and CDR2 is YYEKEE (reference sequence). The CDR3 has 12 residues.

This chain uses TRBV10-3 with TRBJ2-7; 7 bases map to TRBD1. V was pared by 2 bases and J by 1 base, with 2 bases of the junction left unmatched. The length of the CDR3 is 14 residues. From germline, CDR1 is ENHRY and CDR2 SYGVKD. This chain's CDR3 is CAISEGQASYEQYF. The CDR3 region has the DNA TGTGCCATCAGTGAGGGACAGGCGTCCTACGAGCAGTACTTC.

Here the CDR3 reads CASIRSNTLAKNIQYF. CDR3 DNA sequence: TGTGCCAGCATCCGAAGCAATACCCTAGCCAAAAACATTCAGTACTTC. The chain links TRBV2 to TRBJ2-4; D is unresolved. CDR1 SNHLY and CDR2 FYNNEI come from the germline V gene. V was cut by 7 bases and J by 0 bases, with 16 bases left in between. The CDR3 runs 16 residues.

V is TRBV6-1 and J is TRBJ2-6, with D perhaps TRBD1 (6 bases). The CDR3 runs 18 residues. V lost 3 bases to trimming and J lost 2 bases, with 17 bases between them. CDR1 and CDR2 from the germline V gene are MNHNS and SASEGT. The CDR3 here is CASSDSSGDPPGANVLTF. In DNA form, the CDR3 reads TGTGCCAGCAGTGATAGTTCAGGGGATCCCCCTGGGGCCAACGTCCTGACTTTC.

V gene TRBV4-1 combines with J gene TRBJ2-5; D ambiguous. CDR1 is MGHRA, CDR2 YSYEKL, per germline. The V end lost 4 bases, the J end lost 7 bases, and 16 bases lay between the germline ends. This CDR3 spans 14 amino acids. The CDR3 coding sequence is TGCGCCAGCAGCCTCTCTGATAGTTTAGGGACCCAGTACTTC. Translating gives CASSLSDSLGTQYF.

V is TRBV3-1 (or the pseudogene TRBV3-2) and J is TRBJ2-7; D may be TRBD1 (8 bases). The CDR3 runs 16 residues. V was shortened by 4 bases and J by 2 bases, with 18 bases between the two germline ends. Germline V lookup: CDR1 LGHDT, CDR2 YNNKEL (reference sequence). CDR3 sequence: CASSPLNRGGPYEQYF. The CDR3 region has the DNA TGTGCCAGCAGCCCGTTGAACAGGGGGGGCCCCTACGAGCAGTACTTC.

The chain links TRBV5-6 to TRBJ2-2; D gene ambiguous. Germline loops: CDR1 SGHDT, CDR2 YYEEEE. There are 10 residues in the CDR3. V was trimmed by 3 bases and J by 12 bases, leaving 6 bases between them. Written as DNA, the CDR3 is TGTGCCAGCAGCTGCCCGAAGCTGTTTTTT. This translates into CASSCPKLFF.

This chain connects TRBV11-3 to TRBJ1-6; tentative D call: TRBD1 (6 bases). CDR1 SGHNT and CDR2 YENEEA come from the germline V gene. Trimming shortened V by 2 bases and J by 11 bases, and 13 bases separated the two germline ends. The CDR3 spans 14 residues. The CDR3 sequence: CASSLLEQGTPLHF. The CDR3 DNA is TGTGCCAGCAGCTTACTGGAGCAGGGGACACCCCTCCACTTT.

The chain combines TRBV4-1 with TRBJ2-7, with 10 bases that match TRBD1. The CDR3 has 14 residues. After removal of 4 bases from V and 7 bases from J, the junction contained 7 bases not matched to a gene. The germline CDR1 and CDR2 sequences are MGHRA and YSYEKL. The CDR3 region has the DNA TGCGCCAGCAGCCGAGGGACAGGGGCGAGGGAGCAGTACTTC. Translated, it gives CASSRGTGAREQYF.

This chain joins TRBV5-1 and TRBJ2-3, with 8 nucleotides matching TRBD1. The CDR3 extends over 15 amino acids. The V and J ends lost 2 bases and 6 bases, in that order; junction bases with no gene match: 8. CDR1 is SGHRS and CDR2 is YFSETQ in the germline V gene. CDR3 residues: CASSFLGQGRDTQYF. DNA for the CDR3: TGCGCCAGCAGCTTTTTAGGACAGGGCCGCGATACGCAGTATTTT.